This T cell receptor beta chain was recorded in a study of blood T cell repertoires in COVID-19. Data came from immunoSEQ multiplex PCR; TCRdb stores just in-frame clones and leaves some out. The repertoire consists of about 260,000 clones, with 80% to 90% occurring once and the leading ten covering approximately 2%. V trimming: 5 bases; J trimming: 4 bases; junction bases outside the gene matches: 3. This CDR3 region has 13 residues. The V gene's germline CDR1 is MNHEY and CDR2 SMNVEV (reference sequence). Sequenced sample: peripheral blood. The chain recombines TRBV27 with TRBJ1-1, with 8 bases aligning to TRBD1. The sequence was collected from a young man with active or convalescent COVID-19. The CDR3, as DNA: TGTGCCAGCAGTGCACAGGGGGGCACTGAAGCTTTCTTT. Amino acids: CASSAQGGTEAFF.